The 18 T cell receptor beta chains listed next were all sequenced from one sample in a study of T cells in Graves' hyperthyroidism and ophthalmopathy. The investigators amplified TCR beta CDR3 regions from RNA transcripts. The HTBI primer set was used in a first-round RT-PCR of the TCR CDR3. TCRdb redid the calling of the multiplex PCR reads with MiXCR, one entry per CDR3 protein. The repertoire holds under 600,000 distinct CDR3 sequences, with approximately 15% as singletons. The sample comprised blood. The receptors come from a woman in her forties with Graves' ophthalmopathy.

In its sample, this clonotype was seen many times. The rearrangement joins TRBV12-3 or TRBV12-4 to TRBJ2-7; 13 bases map to TRBD2. The ends lost 7 bases at V and 3 bases at J; junction bases unmatched: 6. This CDR3 spans 15 amino acids. The CDR3 protein is CASTAGTSGNYEQYF. The DNA of the CDR3 is TGTGCCAGCACCGCCGGGACTAGCGGGAACTACGAGCAGTACTTC.

This clonotype came up a few times. The CDR3 is CSSHPGTGTGEETQYF. CDR3 in DNA: TGCAGTTCGCACCCCGGTACAGGAACGGGGGAAGAGACCCAGTACTTC. This chain joins TRBV20-1 and TRBJ2-5; D is possibly TRBD2 (6 bases). Germline CDR1 DFQATT, CDR2 SNEGSKA (reference sequence). The V end was cut by 8 bases, the J end by 3 bases, with 25 bases between. This CDR3 has 16 residues.

The sample holds many counts of this clonotype. The CDR3: CAWRTGVQTGELFF. The DNA for the CDR3 is TGTGCCTGGAGGACGGGAGTCCAGACCGGGGAGCTGTTTTTT. This sequence joins TRBV30 and TRBJ2-2, with D tentatively TRBD2 (6 bases). Trimming removed 3 bases from V and 5 bases from J, with 13 bases in between. The CDR3 consists of 14 residues. Germline V CDR1 and CDR2: GTSNPN, SVGIG (reference sequence).

The sample holds a few counts of this clonotype. This chain uses TRBV7-9 with TRBJ1-1, with D possibly matching TRBD1 (5 bases). The CDR3 is made up of 15 amino acids. The V gene lost 5 bases and the J gene lost 1 base, with 14 bases spanning the gap. CDR1 and CDR2 (germline): SEHNR, FQNEAQ (reference sequence). The CDR3 nucleotides are TGTGCCAGCAGCCCCACGGGACGGAAGAACACTGAAGCTTTCTTT. This sequence encodes CASSPTGRKNTEAFF.

The table lists this clonotype with a few counts. The chain links TRBV19 to TRBJ1-5; D is undetermined. Looked up from germline, CDR1 is LNHDA and CDR2 is SQIVND (reference sequence). V was trimmed by 3 bases and J by 6 bases, leaving 15 bases between them. The CDR3 spans 15 residues. The CDR3 spells CASSIGSWAGQPQHF. CDR3 bases: TGTGCCAGTAGTATCGGGTCATGGGCTGGTCAGCCCCAGCATTTT.

This clonotype was counted many times. V gene TRBV30 combines with J gene TRBJ2-5, with 13 bases matching TRBD2. Germline assignment: CDR1 GTSNPN and CDR2 SVGIG (reference sequence). The V and J ends lost 4 bases and 5 bases, in that order; junction bases with no gene match: 7. The CDR3 has 15 amino acids. In nucleotides, the CDR3 is TGTGCCTGGAATCCGACTAGCGGGGGGTTGGAGACCCAGTACTTC. Translation: CAWNPTSGGLETQYF. The variable domain in full, completed from reference TRBV30 and TRBJ2-5, reads SQTIHQWPATLVQPVGSPLSLECTVEGTSNPNLYWYRQAAGRGLQLLFYSVGIGQISSEVPQNLSASRPQDRQFILSSKKLLLSDSGFYLCAWNPTSGGLETQYFGPGTRLLVL.

This clonotype has only a few counts. Being one base from a much bigger clone, this may be a read error. The rearrangement links TRBV11-2 to TRBJ2-1; TRBD1 aligns across 9 bases. CDR1 is SGHAT and CDR2 is FQNNGV in the germline V gene. The V gene end was trimmed by 4 bases and the J gene end by 5 bases; junction bases not matched to a gene: 3. The CDR3 has 14 residues. The CDR3 region is CASSWDRVHNEQFF. In DNA form, the CDR3 reads TGTGCCAGCAGCTGGGACAGGGTTCACAATGAGCAGTTCTTC.

This clonotype was recorded at least ten times. The chain has TRBV2 and TRBJ2-3; 9 bases align to TRBD2. The V and J ends lost 8 bases and 7 bases, in that order; junction bases with no gene match: 10. Germline V CDR1 and CDR2: SNHLY, FYNNEI. This CDR3 comprises 14 residues. The CDR3 loop is CASPKREDRNTQYF. CDR3 nucleotides: TGTGCCAGCCCTAAGCGGGAGGATCGGAATACGCAGTATTTT.

Ten or more counts support this clonotype. The chain joins TRBV14 to TRBJ2-1; TRBD2 matches 7 bases. Germline loops: CDR1 SGHDN, CDR2 FVKESK. V lost 4 bases and J lost 8; bases outside the gene matches: 11. This CDR3 has 15 amino acids. CDR3 residues: CASSPRTRPPDEQFF. The DNA for the CDR3 is TGTGCCAGCAGCCCAAGGACTAGACCCCCCGATGAGCAGTTCTTC.

The chain has TRBV20-1 and TRBJ2-5, with unresolved D. V lost 3 bases and J lost 5, with 13 bases in between. This CDR3 has 13 amino acids. Germline lookup yields CDR1 DFQATT and CDR2 SNEGSKA (reference sequence). The CDR3: CSASMGIGETQYF. CDR3 nucleotides: TGCAGTGCTAGCATGGGAATCGGGGAGACCCAGTACTTC.

The rearrangement links TRBV7-9 to TRBJ1-4, with D possibly being TRBD1 (5 bases). Germline V lookup: CDR1 SEHNR, CDR2 FQNEAQ (reference sequence). The CDR3 is 14 amino acids. V lost 8 bases, J lost 8 bases, and 18 bases lay in between. The CDR3 sequence is CASAGRDSGEKLFF. The CDR3 region has the DNA TGTGCCAGCGCTGGCCGGGACTCAGGGGAAAAACTGTTTTTT.

This clonotype was found many times. The rearrangement links TRBV3-1 to TRBJ2-3; D is uncertain. The CDR3 length is 12 residues. The V end was cut by 1 base, the J end by 4 bases, with 3 bases between. Germline V gives CDR1 LGHDT, CDR2 YNNKEL (reference sequence). The CDR3 DNA is TGTGCCAGCAGCCAAGCCCCAGATACGCAGTATTTT. This codes for CASSQAPDTQYF.

This clonotype appeared a single time. It may be a read error: a sequence one base away is much more abundant. This sequence joins TRBV6-2 or TRBV6-3 and TRBJ2-5; weak D call: TRBD2 (7 bases). Germline values: CDR1 MNHEY, CDR2 SVGEGT. The CDR3 totals 15 residues. CDR3 sequence reads: CASSAWEGGLETRYF. CDR3 nucleotides: TGTGCCAGCAGTGCATGGGAGGGGGGGCTGGAGACCCGGTACTTC.

With respect to this clonotype: Possible read error: a much larger clone is one base away. This chain links TRBV30 with TRBJ1-2; 8 bases map to TRBD1. Germline assignment: CDR1 GTSNPN and CDR2 SVGIG (reference sequence). The CDR3 sequence is 13 residues long. The CDR3 coding sequence is TGTGCCCGGAGGCGGACAGGGAACTATGGCTACACCTTC. Protein sequence: CARRRTGNYGYTF.

The chain recombines TRBV19 with TRBJ2-5, with a tentative D call TRBD2 (5 bases). V gave up 1 base and J gave up 5 bases, with 8 bases separating them. CDR1 is LNHDA and CDR2 is SQIVND in the germline V gene (reference sequence). The CDR3 length is 13 residues. The CDR3 is CASSIVWEETQYF. CDR3 bases: TGTGCCAGTAGTATAGTGTGGGAGGAGACCCAGTACTTC.

CDR3 region: CASSHLSTGKGAGELFF. The CDR3 coding sequence is TGTGCCAGCAGTCATTTGAGTACAGGGAAGGGAGCCGGGGAGCTGTTTTTT. The chain joins TRBV12-3 or TRBV12-4 to TRBJ2-2; tentatively, D is TRBD1 (6 bases). The V end lost 5 bases, the J end lost 6 bases, and 22 bases lay between the germline ends. CDR3 length: 17 residues.

This clonotype has a handful of counts. This chain joins TRBV9 and TRBJ2-2; 7 bases align to TRBD1. The V segment lost 1 base and the J segment 4 bases; nucleotides outside the gene matches: 4. There are 15 residues in the CDR3. CDR1 and CDR2 (germline): SGDLS, YYNGEE. The CDR3 protein is CASSVSGGITGELFF. CDR3 DNA sequence: TGTGCCAGCAGCGTATCAGGGGGTATCACCGGGGAGCTGTTTTTT.

In this sample, this clonotype turned up many times. The chain uses TRBV27 and TRBJ1-5; TRBD1 aligns across 7 bases. The CDR3 loop spans 17 amino acids. J gave up 5 bases and V 5 bases, and 15 bases lay outside the gene matches. CDR1 is MNHEY and CDR2 is SMNVEV in the germline V gene (reference sequence). This chain's CDR3 is CASSPPPGGGIYQPQHF. The CDR3 bases are TGTGCCAGCAGTCCGCCCCCAGGGGGAGGAATCTATCAGCCCCAGCATTTT.